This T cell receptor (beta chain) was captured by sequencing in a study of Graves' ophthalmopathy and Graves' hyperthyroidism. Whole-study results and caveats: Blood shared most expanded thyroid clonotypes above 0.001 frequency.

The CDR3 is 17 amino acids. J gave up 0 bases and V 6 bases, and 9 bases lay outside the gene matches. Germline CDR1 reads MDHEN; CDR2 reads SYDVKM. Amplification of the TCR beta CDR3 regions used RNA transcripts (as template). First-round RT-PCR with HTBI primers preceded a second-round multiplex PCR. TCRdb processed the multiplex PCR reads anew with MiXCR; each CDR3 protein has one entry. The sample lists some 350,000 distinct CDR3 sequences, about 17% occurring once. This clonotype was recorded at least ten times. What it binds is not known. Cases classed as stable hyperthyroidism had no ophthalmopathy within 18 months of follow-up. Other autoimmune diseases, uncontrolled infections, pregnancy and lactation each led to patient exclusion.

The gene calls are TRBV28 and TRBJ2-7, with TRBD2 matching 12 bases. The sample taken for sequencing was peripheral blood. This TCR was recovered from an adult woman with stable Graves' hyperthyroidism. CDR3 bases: TGTGCCAGCAGCTCTCCTAGCGGGAGGGCCGACTCCTACGAGCAGTACTTC. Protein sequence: CASSSPSGRADSYEQYF. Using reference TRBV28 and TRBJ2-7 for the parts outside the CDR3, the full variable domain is DVKVTQSSRYLVKRTGEKVFLECVQDMDHENMFWYRQDPGLGLRLIYFSYDVKMKEKGDIPEGYSVSREKKERFSLILESASTNQTSMYLCASSSPSGRADSYEQYFGPGTRLTVT.